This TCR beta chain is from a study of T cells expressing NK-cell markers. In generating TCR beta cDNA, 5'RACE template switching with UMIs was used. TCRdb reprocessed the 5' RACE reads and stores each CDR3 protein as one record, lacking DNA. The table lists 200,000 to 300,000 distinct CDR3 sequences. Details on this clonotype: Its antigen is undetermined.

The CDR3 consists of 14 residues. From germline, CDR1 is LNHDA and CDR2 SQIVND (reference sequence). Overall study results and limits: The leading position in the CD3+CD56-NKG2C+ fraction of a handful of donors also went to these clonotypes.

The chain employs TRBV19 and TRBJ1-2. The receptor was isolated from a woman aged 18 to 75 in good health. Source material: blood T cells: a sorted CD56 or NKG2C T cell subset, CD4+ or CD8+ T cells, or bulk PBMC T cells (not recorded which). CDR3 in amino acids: CASSAVTANYGYTF.